This TCR beta chain was retrieved from a study of blood T cell repertoires in COVID-19. CDR1 and CDR2 from the germline V gene are LGHNA and YNFKEQ. The CDR3 is 16 amino acids. V trimming: 1 base; J trimming: 5 bases; junction bases outside the gene matches: 8. Libraries were prepared by immunoSEQ multiplex PCR; TCRdb keeps only in-frame clonotypes and omits some of them. The sample has fewer than 150,000 clones, 60% to 85% seen once. The sequenced sample consisted of peripheral blood. The chain links TRBV4-2 to TRBJ2-7; 10 bases map to TRBD2. This TCR derives from a man between 65 and 79 years old with acute or convalescent COVID-19. The CDR3 region has the DNA TGTGCCAGCAGCCAAGTGGCTAGCGGGAGTCTCGACGAGCAGTACTTC. Protein product: CASSQVASGSLDEQYF.